A single TCR beta chain is shown here with its context. The source of the sample is a study of technical replicates of blood from several donors. Generated by immunoSEQ multiplex PCR, the TCRdb table keeps only in-frame clones and is missing some. The data contain about 50,000 clones, approximately 94% of them singletons. Trimming cost V 6 bases and J 0 bases, with 12 bases left between them. The germline V gene encodes CDR1 KGHSH and CDR2 LQKENI. CDR3 size: 14 residues. V and J are TRBV18 and TRBJ2-7; D is uncertain. Sequencing input: T cells isolated from PBMCs. The origin of this receptor is a human donor in good health. The CDR3 DNA is TGTGCCAGCTCCCCCTCCGCCTACTCCTACGAGCAGTACTTC. Translated: CASSPSAYSYEQYF.